This TCR beta chain emerged from a study of T cells after yellow fever vaccination. The overall study: The SMART-Seq v4 Ultra Low Input method served to prepare the low-cell-number fractions.

TCR cDNA was made by 5'RACE template switching, adding a universal primer site and UMIs. TCRdb re-analysed the 5' RACE reads in MiXCR, keeping a single row per CDR3 protein. The sample has some 390,000 distinct CDR3 sequences, about 6.2% seen once; the top ten hold about 15%. This clonotype was found many times. V was trimmed by 10 bases and J by 3 bases, leaving 19 bases between them. The germline CDR1 and CDR2 sequences are LNHDA and SQIVND (reference sequence). This CDR3 is built from 15 residues. This chain joins TRBV19 and TRBJ2-1, with D possibly matching TRBD1 (7 bases). The clonotype was recovered from a man under 40 who received the YFV17D yellow fever vaccine. Material: PBMCs, obtained 5 days after the yellow fever booster vaccination. The DNA of the CDR3 is TGTGCCACCAGCGGAGGGGGCGGAAACTACAATGAGCAGTTCTTC. Its translation is CATSGGGGNYNEQFF. Filled out from reference TRBV19 and TRBJ2-1, the complete variable domain reads DGGITQSPKYLFRKEGQNVTLSCEQNLNHDAMYWYRQDPGQGLRLIYYSQIVNDFQKGDIAEGYSVSREKKESFPLTVTSAQKNPTAFYLCATSGGGGNYNEQFFGPGTRLTVL.